This paragraph reports one T cell receptor beta chain. The antigen is not known. This specimen comes from a study of T cell responses to AZD1222 COVID-19 vaccine. As for the study in general: Pooled together were second doses at about 4 or about 12 weeks.

The repertoire was sequenced with immunoSEQ multiplex PCR; TCRdb's copy has only in-frame clones and lacks some. The table lists tens of thousands of clones, around 90% of them singletons. Study findings and constraints: Donors in the cohort were predominantly white British and more often female, and clonal diversity was possibly underestimated. In the spike-specific TCR repertoire, nearly half reportedly target unmutated variant regions. Seropositive AZD1222 recipients at baseline numbered only five or six.

V gave up 3 bases and J gave up 12 bases, with 11 bases separating them. From germline, CDR1 is SGHAT and CDR2 FQNNGV. The CDR3 length is 12 residues. The TCR comes from an adult in good health. The sequences come from peripheral blood, collected on day 0 of AZD1222 vaccination. This chain uses TRBV11-2 with TRBJ1-4; D might be TRBD1 (6 bases). The CDR3: CASSLGEGELFF. The CDR3, as DNA: TGTGCCAGCAGCTTGGGGGAGGGGGAACTGTTTTTT.